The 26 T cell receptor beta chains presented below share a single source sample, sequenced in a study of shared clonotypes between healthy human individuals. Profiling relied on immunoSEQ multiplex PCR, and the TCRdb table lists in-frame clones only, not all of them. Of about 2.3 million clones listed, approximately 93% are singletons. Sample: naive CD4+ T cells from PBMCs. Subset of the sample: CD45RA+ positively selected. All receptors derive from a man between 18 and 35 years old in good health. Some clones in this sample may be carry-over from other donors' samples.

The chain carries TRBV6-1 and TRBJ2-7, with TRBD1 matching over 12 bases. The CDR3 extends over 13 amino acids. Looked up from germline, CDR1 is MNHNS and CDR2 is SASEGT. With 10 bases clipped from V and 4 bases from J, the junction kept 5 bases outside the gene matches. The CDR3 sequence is CATGTGGRYEQYF. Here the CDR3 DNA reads TGTGCCACCGGGACAGGGGGCAGGTACGAGCAGTACTTC.

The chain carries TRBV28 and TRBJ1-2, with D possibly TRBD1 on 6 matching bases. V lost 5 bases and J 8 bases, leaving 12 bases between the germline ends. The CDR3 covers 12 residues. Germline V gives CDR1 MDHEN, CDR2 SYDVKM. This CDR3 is CASSVQGRGYTF. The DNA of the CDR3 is TGTGCCAGCAGTGTACAGGGTAGGGGCTACACCTTC.

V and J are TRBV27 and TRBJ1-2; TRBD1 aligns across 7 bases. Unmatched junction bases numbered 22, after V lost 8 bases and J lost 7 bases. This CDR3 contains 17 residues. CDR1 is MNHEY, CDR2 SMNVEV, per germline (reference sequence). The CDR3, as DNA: TGTGCCAGCCGCTCACCCGTAAGGGGGCGTCTAAAGGGTGGCTACACCTTC. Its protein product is CASRSPVRGRLKGGYTF.

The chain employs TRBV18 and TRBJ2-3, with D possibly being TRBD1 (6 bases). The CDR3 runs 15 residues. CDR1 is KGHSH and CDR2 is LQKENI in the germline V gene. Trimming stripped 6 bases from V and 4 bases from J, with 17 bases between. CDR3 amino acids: CASSPRRTESDTQYF. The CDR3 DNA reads TGTGCCAGCTCCCCCCGGCGGACAGAGTCAGATACGCAGTATTTT.

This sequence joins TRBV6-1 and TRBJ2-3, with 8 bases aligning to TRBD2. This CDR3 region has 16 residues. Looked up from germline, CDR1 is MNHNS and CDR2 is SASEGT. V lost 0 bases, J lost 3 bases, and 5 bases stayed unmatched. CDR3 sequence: CASSEAQRGWTDTQYF. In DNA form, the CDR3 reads TGTGCCAGCAGTGAAGCCCAGCGGGGGTGGACAGATACGCAGTATTTT.

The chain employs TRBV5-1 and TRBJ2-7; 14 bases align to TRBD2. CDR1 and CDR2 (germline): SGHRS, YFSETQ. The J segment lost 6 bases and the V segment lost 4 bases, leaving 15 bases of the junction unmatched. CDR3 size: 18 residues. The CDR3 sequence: CASSPGTSGSINGSEQYF. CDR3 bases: TGCGCCAGCAGCCCCGGGACTAGCGGGAGTATAAATGGCTCCGAGCAGTACTTC.

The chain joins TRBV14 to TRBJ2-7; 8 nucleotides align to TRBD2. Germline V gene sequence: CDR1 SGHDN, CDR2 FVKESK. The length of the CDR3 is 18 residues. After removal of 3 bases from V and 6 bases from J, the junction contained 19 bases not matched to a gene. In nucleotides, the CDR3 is TGTGCCAGCAGCCATTACAGGGACCCCGGGACTAGTCAGTTCGAGCAGTACTTC. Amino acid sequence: CASSHYRDPGTSQFEQYF.

DNA of the CDR3: TGTGCCAGCATGACTAGCGGAGAGACCCAGTACTTC. Its translation is CASMTSGETQYF. This rearrangement joins TRBV2 to TRBJ2-5, with TRBD2 matching 9 bases. Germline CDR1 reads SNHLY; CDR2 reads FYNNEI. The CDR3 is 12 amino acids. Germline trimming cut 7 bases from V and 4 bases from J; bases unmatched to any gene: 1.

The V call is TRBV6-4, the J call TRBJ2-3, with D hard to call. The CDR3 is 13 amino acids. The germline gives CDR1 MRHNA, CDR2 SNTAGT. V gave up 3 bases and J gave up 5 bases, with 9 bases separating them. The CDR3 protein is CASSENLGDTQYF. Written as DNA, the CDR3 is TGTGCCAGCAGTGAGAATTTAGGAGATACGCAGTATTTT.

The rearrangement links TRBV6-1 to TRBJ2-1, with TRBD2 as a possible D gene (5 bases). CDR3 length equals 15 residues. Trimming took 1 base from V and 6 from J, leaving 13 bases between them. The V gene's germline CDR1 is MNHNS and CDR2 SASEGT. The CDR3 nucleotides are TGTGCCAGCAGTGAAGTGGGGAGCGCCCTCAATGAGCAGTTCTTC. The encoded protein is CASSEVGSALNEQFF.

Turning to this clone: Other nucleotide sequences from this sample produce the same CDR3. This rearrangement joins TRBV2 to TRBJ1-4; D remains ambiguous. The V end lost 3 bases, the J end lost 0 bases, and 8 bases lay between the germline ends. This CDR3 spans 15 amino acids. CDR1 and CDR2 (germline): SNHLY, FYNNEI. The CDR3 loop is CASSEGGATNEKLFF. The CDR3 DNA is TGTGCCAGCAGTGAGGGAGGCGCAACTAATGAAAAACTGTTTTTT. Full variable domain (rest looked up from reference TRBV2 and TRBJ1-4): EPEVTQTPSHQVTQMGQEVILRCVPISNHLYFYWYRQILGQKVEFLVSFYNNEISEKSEIFDDQFSVERPDGSNFTLKIRSTKLEDSAMYFCASSEGGATNEKLFFGSGTQLSVL.

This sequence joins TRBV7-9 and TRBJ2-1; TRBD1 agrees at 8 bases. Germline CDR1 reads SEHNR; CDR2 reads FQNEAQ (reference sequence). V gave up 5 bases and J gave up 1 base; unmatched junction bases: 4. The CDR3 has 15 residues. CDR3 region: CASSRQGNSYNEQFF. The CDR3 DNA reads TGTGCCAGCAGCCGACAGGGGAATTCCTACAATGAGCAGTTCTTC.

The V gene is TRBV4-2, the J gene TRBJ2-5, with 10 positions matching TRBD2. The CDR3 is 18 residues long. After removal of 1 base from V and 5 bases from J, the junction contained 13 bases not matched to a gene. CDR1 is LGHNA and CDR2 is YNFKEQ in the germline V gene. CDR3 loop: CASSQASSGRPLGETQYF. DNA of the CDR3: TGTGCCAGCAGCCAAGCGTCTAGCGGGAGACCCCTCGGGGAGACCCAGTACTTC.

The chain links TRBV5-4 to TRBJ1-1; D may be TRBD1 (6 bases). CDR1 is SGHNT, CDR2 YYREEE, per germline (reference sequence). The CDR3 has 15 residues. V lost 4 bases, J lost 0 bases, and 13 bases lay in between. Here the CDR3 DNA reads TGTGCCAGCAGCCCGTGGACAGTCATGAACACTGAAGCTTTCTTT. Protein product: CASSPWTVMNTEAFF.

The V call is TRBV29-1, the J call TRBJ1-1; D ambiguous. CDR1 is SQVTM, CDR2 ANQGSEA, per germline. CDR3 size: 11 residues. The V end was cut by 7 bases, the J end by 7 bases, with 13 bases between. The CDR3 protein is CSGLVGVEAFF. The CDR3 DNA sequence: TGCAGCGGACTAGTCGGAGTTGAAGCTTTCTTT.

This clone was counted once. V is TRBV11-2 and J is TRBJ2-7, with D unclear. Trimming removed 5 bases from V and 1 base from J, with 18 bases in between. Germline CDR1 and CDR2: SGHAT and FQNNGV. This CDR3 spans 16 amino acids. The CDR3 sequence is CASSTRRPPVSYEQYF. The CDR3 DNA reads TGTGCCAGCAGCACCCGTAGGCCCCCGGTGTCCTACGAGCAGTACTTC.

This CDR3 reads CASSLVRRQETQYF. CDR3 DNA: TGTGCCAGCAGCTTAGTCCGGAGGCAAGAGACCCAGTACTTC. The chain links TRBV11-1 to TRBJ2-5, with D perhaps TRBD2 (5 bases). Germline CDR1 SGHAT, CDR2 FQDESV (reference sequence). V was shortened by 1 base and J by 2 bases, with 8 bases between the two germline ends. This CDR3 has 14 amino acids.

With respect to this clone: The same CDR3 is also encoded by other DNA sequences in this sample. The CDR3 sequence: CASSSLRDSSYEQYF. CDR3 nucleotide sequence: TGTGCCAGCAGTTCCCTCCGGGACAGCTCCTACGAGCAGTACTTC. The V and J genes are TRBV11-2 and TRBJ2-7; TRBD1 agrees at 7 bases. The CDR3 contains 15 residues. Trimming removed 6 bases from V and 0 bases from J; junction bases left unmatched: 8. Germline V lookup: CDR1 SGHAT, CDR2 FQNNGV.

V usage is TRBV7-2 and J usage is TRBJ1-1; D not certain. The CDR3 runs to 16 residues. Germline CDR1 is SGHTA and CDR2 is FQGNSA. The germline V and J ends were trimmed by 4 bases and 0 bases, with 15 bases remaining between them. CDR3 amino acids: CASSSATRAVNTEAFF. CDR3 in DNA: TGTGCCAGCAGCTCGGCGACTCGGGCGGTGAACACTGAAGCTTTCTTT.

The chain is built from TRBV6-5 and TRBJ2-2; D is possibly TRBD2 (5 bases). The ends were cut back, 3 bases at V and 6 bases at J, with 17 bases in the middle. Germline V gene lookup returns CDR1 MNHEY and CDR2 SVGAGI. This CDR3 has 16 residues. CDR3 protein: CASSYDSRGRAGELFF. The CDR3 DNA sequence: TGTGCCAGCAGTTATGATTCGAGAGGGCGGGCCGGGGAGCTGTTTTTT.

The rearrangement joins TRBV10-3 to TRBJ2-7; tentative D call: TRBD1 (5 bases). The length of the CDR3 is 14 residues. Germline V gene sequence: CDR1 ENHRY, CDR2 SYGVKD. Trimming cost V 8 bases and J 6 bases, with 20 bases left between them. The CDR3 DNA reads TGTGCCATCTCCCCCCAGGGCTTGATCTCCGAGCAGTACTTC. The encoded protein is CAISPQGLISEQYF.

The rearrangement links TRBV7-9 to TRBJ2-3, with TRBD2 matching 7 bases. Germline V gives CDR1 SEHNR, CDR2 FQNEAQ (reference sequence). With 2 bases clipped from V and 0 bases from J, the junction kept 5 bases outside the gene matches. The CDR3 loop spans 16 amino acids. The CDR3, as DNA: TGTGCCAGCAGCTTATCGGCGGGAGCCAGCACAGATACGCAGTATTTT. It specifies CASSLSAGASTDTQYF.

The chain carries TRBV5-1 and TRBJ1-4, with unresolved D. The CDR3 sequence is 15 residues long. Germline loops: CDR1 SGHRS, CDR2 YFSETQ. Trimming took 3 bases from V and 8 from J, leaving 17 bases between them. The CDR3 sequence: CASSSGGGIYEKLFF. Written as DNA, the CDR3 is TGCGCCAGCAGCTCGGGAGGAGGAATTTACGAAAAACTGTTTTTT.

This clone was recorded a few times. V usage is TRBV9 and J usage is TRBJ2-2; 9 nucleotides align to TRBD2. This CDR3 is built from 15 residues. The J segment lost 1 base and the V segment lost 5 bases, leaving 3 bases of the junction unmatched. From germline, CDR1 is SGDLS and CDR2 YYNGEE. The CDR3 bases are TGTGCCAGCAGTCGGACTAGCGTGAACACCGGGGAGCTGTTTTTT. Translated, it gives CASSRTSVNTGELFF.

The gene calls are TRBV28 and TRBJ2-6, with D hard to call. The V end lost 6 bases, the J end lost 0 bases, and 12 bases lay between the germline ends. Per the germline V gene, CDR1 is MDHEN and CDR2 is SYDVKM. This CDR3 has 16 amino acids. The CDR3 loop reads CASSRWVDSGANVLTF. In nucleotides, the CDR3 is TGTGCCAGCAGCCGCTGGGTGGACTCTGGGGCCAACGTCCTGACTTTC.

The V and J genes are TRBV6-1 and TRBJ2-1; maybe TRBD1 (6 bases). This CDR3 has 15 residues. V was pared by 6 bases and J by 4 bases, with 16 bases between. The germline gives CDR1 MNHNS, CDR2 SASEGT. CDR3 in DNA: TGTGCCAGCAGGTTGGCCGGGACACCGTACAATGAGCAGTTCTTC. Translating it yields CASRLAGTPYNEQFF.